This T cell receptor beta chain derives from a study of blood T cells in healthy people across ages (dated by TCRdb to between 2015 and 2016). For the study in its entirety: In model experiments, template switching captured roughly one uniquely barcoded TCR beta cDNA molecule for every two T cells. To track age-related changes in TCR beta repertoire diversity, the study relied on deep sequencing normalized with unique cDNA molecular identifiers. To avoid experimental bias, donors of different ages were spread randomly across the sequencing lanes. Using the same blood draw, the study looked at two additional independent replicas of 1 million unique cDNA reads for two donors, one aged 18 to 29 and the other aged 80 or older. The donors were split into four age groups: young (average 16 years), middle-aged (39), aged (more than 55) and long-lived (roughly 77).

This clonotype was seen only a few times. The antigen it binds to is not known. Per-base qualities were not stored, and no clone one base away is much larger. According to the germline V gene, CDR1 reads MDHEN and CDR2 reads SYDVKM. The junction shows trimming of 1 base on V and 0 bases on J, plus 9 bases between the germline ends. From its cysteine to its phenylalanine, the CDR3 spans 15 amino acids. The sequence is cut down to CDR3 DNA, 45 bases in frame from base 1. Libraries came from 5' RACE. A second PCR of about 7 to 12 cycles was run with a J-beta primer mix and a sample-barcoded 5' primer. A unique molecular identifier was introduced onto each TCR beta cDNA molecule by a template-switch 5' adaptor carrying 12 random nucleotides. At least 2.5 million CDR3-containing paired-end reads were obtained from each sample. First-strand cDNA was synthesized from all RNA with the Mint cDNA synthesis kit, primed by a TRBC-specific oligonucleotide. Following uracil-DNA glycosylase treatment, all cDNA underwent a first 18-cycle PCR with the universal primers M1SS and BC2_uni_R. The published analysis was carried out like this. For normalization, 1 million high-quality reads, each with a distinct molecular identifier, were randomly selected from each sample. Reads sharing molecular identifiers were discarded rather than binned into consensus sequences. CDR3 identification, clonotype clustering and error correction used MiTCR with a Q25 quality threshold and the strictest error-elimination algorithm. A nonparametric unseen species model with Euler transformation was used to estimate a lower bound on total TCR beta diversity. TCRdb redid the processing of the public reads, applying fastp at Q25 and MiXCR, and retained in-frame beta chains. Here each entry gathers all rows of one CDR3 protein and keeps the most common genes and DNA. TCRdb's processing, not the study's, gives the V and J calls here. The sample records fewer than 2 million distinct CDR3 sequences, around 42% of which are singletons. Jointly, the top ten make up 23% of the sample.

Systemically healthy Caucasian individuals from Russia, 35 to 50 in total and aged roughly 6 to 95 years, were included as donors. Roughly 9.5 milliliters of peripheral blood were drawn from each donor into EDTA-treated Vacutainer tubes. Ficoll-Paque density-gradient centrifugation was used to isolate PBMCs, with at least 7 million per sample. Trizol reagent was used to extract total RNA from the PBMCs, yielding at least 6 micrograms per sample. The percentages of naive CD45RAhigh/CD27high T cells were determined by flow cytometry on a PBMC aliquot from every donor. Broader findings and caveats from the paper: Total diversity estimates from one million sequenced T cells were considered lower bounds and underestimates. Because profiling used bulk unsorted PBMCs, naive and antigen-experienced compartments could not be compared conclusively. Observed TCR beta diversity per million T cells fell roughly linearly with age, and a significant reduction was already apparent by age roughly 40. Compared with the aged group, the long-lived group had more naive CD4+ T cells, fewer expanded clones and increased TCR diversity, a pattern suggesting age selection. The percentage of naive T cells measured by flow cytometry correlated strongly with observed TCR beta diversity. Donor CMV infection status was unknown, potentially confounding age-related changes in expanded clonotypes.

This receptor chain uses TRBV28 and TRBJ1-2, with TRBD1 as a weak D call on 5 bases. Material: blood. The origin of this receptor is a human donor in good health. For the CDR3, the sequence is CASSLSGGTNYGYTF. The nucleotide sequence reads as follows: TGTGCCAGCAGTTTATCTGGGGGAACTAACTATGGCTACACCTTC.